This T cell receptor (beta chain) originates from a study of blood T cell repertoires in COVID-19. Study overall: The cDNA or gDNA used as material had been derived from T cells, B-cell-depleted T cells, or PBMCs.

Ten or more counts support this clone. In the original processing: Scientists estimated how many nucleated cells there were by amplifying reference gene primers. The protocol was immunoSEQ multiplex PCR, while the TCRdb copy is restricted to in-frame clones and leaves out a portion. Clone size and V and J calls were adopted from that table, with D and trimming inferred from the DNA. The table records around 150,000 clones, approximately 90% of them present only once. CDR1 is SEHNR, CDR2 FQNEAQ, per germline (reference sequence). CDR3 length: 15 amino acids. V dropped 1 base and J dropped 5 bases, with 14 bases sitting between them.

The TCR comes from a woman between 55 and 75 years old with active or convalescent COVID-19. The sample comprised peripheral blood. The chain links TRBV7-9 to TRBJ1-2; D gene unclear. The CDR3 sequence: CASSLGRRTSYGYTF. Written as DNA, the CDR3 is TGTGCCAGCAGCTTAGGGCGCCGGACTTCATATGGCTACACCTTC.